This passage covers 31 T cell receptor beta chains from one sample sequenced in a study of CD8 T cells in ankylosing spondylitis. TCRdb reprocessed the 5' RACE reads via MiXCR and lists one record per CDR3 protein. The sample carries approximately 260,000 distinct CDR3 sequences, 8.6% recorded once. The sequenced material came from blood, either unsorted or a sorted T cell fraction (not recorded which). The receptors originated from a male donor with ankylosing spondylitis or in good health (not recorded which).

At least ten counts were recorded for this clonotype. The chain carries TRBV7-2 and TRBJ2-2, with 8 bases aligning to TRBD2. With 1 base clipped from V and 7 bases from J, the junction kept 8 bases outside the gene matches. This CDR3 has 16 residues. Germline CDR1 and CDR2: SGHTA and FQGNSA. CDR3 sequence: CASSLVVVAGRGELFF. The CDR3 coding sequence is TGTGCCAGCAGCTTAGTCGTAGTAGCGGGGCGCGGGGAGCTGTTTTTT.

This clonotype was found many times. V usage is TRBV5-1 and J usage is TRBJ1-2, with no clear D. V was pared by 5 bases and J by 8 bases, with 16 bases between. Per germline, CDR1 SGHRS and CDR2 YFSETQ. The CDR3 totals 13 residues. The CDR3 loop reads CASSLEGSRGYTF. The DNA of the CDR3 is TGCGCCAGCAGTCTGGAGGGTTCGCGGGGCTACACCTTC.

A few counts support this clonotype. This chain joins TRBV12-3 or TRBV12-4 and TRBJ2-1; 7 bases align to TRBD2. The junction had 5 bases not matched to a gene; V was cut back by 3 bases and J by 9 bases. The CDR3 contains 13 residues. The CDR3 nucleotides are TGTGCCAGCAGTTTGACTAGCCTGGTTGAGCAGTTCTTC. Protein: CASSLTSLVEQFF.

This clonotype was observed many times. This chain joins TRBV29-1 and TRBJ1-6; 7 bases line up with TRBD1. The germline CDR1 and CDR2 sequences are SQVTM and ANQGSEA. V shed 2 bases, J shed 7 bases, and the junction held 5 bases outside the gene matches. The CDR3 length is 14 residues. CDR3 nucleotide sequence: TGCAGCGTTGAAAGACAGGGCGGCAATTCACCCCTCCACTTT. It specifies CSVERQGGNSPLHF.

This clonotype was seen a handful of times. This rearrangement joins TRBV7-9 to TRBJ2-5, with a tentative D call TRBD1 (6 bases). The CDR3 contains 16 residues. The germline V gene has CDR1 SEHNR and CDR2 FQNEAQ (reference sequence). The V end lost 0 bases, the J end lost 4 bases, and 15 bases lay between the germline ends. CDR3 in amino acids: CASSLAATKGGETQYF. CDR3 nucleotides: TGTGCCAGCAGCTTAGCGGCGACAAAAGGGGGAGAGACCCAGTACTTC.

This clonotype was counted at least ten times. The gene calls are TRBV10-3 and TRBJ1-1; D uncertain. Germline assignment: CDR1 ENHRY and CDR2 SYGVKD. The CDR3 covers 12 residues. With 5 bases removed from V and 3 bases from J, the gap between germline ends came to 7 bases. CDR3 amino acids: CAISREHTEAFF. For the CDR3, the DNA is TGTGCCATCAGTAGGGAACACACTGAAGCTTTCTTT.

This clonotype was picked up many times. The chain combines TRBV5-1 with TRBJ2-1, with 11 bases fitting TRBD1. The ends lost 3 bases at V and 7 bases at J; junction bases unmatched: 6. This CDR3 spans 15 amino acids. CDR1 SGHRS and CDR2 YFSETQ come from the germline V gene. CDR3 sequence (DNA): TGCGCCAGCAGCTCATGGACAGGGGGCACAAATGAGCAGTTCTTC. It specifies CASSSWTGGTNEQFF.

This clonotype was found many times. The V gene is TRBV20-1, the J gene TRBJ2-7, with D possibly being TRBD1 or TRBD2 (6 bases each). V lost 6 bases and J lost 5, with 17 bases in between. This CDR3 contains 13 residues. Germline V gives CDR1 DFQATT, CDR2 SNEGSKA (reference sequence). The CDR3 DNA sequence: TGCAGTGCAACAAGTTGGGGGGCGCACGAGCAGTACTTC. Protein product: CSATSWGAHEQYF.

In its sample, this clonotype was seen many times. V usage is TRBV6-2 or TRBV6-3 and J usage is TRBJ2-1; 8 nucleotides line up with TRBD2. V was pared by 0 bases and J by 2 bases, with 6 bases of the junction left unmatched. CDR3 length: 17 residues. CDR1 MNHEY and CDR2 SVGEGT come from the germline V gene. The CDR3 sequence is CASSYSFGGGTYNEQFF. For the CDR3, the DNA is TGTGCCAGCAGTTACTCGTTCGGGGGGGGCACCTACAATGAGCAGTTCTTC.

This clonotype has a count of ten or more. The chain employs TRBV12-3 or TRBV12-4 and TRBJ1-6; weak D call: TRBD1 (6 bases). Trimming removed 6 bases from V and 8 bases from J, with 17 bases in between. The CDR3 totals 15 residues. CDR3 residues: CASRLFGGPDSPLHF. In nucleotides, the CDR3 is TGTGCCAGCAGGTTGTTTGGGGGGCCAGATTCACCCCTCCACTTT.

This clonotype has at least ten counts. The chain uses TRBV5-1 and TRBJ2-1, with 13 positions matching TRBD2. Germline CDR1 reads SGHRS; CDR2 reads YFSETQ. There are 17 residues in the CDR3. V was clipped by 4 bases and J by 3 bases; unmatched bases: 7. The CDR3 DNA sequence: TGCGCCAGCAGCATGGGACTAGCGGGATCCCACTACAATGAGCAGTTCTTC. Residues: CASSMGLAGSHYNEQFF.

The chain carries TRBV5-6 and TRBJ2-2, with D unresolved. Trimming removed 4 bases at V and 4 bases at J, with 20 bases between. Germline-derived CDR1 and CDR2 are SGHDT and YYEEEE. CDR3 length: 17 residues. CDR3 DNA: TGTGCCAGCAGCACTGGTGGGCAGAACGTTGTCACCGGGGAGCTGTTTTTT. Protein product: CASSTGGQNVVTGELFF.

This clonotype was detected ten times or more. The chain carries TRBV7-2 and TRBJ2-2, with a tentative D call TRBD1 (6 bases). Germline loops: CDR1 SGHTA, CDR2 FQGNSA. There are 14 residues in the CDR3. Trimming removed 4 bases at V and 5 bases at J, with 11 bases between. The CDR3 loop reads CASSYKQGTGELFF. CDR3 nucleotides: TGTGCCAGCAGCTACAAACAGGGAACCGGGGAGCTGTTTTTT.

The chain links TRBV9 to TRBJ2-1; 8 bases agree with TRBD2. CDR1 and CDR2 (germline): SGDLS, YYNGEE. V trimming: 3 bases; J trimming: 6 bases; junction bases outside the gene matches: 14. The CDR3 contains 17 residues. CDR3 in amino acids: CASSARGGLETFNEQFF. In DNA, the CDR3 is TGTGCCAGCAGCGCCCGAGGGGGACTAGAAACCTTCAATGAGCAGTTCTTC.

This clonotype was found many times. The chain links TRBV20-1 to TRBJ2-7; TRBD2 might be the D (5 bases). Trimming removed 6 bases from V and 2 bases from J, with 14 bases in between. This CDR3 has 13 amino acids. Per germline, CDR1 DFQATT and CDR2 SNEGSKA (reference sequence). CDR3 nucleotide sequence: TGCAGTGCCCACATCTCGGGAACCTACGAGCAGTACTTC. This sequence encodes CSAHISGTYEQYF.

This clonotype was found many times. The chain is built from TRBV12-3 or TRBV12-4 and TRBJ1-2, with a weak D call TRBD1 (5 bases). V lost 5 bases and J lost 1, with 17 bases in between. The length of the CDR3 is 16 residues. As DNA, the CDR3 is TGTGCCAGCAGTCCAGACAGAGTACAACATAACTATGGCTACACCTTC. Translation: CASSPDRVQHNYGYTF.

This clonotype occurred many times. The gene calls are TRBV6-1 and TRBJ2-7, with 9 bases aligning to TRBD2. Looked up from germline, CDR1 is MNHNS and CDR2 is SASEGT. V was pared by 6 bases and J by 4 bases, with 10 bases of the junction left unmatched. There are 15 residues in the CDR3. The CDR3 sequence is CASRDLAGNAYEQYF. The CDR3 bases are TGTGCCAGCAGAGATCTAGCGGGAAACGCGTACGAGCAGTACTTC.

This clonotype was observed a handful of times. As DNA, the CDR3 is TGTGCCTGGAGTGTCGGGGAAGGCTATGGCTACACCTTC. Encoded protein: CAWSVGEGYGYTF. The genes are TRBV30 and TRBJ1-2; no clear D. The germline V gene has CDR1 GTSNPN and CDR2 SVGIG (reference sequence). Trimming cost V 0 bases and J 4 bases, with 9 bases left between them. This CDR3 comprises 13 residues.

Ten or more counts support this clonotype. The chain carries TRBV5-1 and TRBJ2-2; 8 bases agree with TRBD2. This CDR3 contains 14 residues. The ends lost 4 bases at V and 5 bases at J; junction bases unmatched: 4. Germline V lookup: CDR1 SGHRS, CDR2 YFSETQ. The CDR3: CASSPGLETGELFF. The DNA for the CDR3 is TGCGCCAGCAGCCCGGGACTAGAAACCGGGGAGCTGTTTTTT.

CDR3 sequence reads: CASSLKEESEQFF. The CDR3 nucleotides are TGTGCCAGCAGTTTAAAGGAGGAATCTGAGCAGTTCTTC. J is TRBJ2-1 and V is TRBV12-3 or TRBV12-4; weak D call: TRBD2 (5 bases). The CDR3 loop spans 13 amino acids. V shed 2 bases and J shed 9 bases, with 11 bases lying between them.

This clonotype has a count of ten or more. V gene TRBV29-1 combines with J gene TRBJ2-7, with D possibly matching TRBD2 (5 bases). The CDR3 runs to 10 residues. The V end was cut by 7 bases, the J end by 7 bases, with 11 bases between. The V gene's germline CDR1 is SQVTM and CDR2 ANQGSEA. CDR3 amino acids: CSASSGEQYF. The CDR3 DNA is TGCAGCGCGTCATCGGGGGAGCAGTACTTC.

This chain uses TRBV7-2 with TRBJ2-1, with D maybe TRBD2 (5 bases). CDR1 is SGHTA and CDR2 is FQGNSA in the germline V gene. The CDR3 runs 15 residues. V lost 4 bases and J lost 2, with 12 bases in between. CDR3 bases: TGTGCCAGCAGCTCCGCGGGCTACCCCTACAATGAGCAGTTCTTC. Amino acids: CASSSAGYPYNEQFF. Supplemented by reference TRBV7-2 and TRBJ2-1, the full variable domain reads GAGVSQSPSNKVTEKGKDVELRCDPISGHTALYWYRQSLGQGLEFLIYFQGNSAPDKSGLPSDRFSAERTGGSVSTLTIQRTQQEDSAVYLCASSSAGYPYNEQFFGPGTRLTVL.

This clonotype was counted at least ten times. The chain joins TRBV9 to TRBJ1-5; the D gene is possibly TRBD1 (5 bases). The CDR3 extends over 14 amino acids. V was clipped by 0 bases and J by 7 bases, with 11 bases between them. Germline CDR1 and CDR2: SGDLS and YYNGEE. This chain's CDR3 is CASSVGRGGQPQHF. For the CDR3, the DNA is TGTGCCAGCAGCGTAGGGAGGGGCGGACAGCCCCAGCATTTT.

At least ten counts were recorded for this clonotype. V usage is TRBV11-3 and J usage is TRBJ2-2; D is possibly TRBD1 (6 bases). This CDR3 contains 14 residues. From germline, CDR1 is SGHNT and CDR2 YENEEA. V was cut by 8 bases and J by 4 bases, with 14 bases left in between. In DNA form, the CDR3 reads TGTGCCAGCGTACAGGGTCAGGGCACCGGGGAGCTGTTTTTT. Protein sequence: CASVQGQGTGELFF.

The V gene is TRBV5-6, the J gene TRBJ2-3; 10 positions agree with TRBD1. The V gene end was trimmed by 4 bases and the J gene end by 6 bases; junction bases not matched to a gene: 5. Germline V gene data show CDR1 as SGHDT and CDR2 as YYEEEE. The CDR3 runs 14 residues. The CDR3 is CASSAGTGVDTQYF. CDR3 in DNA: TGTGCCAGCAGCGCCGGGACAGGGGTGGATACGCAGTATTTT.

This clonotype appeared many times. The CDR3 coding sequence is TGCGCCAGCAGCCCGGACCCTACGAACCAGCCCCAGCATTTT. Translating gives CASSPDPTNQPQHF. The chain couples TRBV5-1 to TRBJ1-5; D unclear. Trimming left V 4 bases short and J 7 bases short, with 15 bases between. This CDR3 contains 14 residues. CDR1 SGHRS and CDR2 YFSETQ come from the germline V gene.

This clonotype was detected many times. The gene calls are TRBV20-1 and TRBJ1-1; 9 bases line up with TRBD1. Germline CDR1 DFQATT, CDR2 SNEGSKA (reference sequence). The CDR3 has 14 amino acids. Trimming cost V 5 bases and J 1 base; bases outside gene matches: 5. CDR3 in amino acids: CSAVPGQGNTEAFF. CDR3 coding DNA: TGCAGTGCTGTCCCGGGACAGGGGAACACTGAAGCTTTCTTT.

In DNA, the CDR3 is TGTGCCAGCAGCGTAGGACCAGCCTCCTACGAGCAGTACTTC. Its translation: CASSVGPASYEQYF. V and J are TRBV9 and TRBJ2-7, with no clear D. Germline CDR1 is SGDLS and CDR2 is YYNGEE. There are 14 residues in the CDR3. The V gene lost 0 bases and the J gene lost 0 bases, with 7 bases spanning the gap.

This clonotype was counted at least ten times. The chain's CDR3 is CASSLGDGGFTEAFF. The CDR3 coding sequence is TGTGCCAGCAGCTTAGGTGACGGTGGATTTACTGAAGCTTTCTTT. The chain is built from TRBV7-2 and TRBJ1-1; D is undetermined. V lost 1 base and J lost 5, with 14 bases in between. CDR3 length: 15 residues. Germline lookup yields CDR1 SGHTA and CDR2 FQGNSA.

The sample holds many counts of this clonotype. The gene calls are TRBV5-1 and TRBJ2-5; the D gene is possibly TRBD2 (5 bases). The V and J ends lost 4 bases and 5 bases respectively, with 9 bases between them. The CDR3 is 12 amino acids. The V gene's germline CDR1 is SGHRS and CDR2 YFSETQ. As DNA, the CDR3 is TGCGCCAGCAGCCCCACGGGGGAGACCCAGTACTTC. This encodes CASSPTGETQYF.

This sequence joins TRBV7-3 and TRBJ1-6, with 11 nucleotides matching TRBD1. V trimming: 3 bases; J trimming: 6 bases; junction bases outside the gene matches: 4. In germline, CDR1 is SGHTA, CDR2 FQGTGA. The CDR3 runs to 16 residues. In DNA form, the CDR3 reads TGTGCCAGCAGCTTCCTCGGACAGGGGGCTAATTCACCCCTCCACTTT. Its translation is CASSFLGQGANSPLHF. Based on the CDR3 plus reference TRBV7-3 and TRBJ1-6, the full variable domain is GAGVSQTPSNKVTEKGKYVELRCDPISGHTALYWYRQSLGQGPEFLIYFQGTGAADDSGLPNDRFFAVRPEGSVSTLKIQRTERGDSAVYLCASSFLGQGANSPLHFGNGTRLTVT.